The 27 T cell receptor beta chains given below trace back to one sample, sequenced in a study of Graves' ophthalmopathy and Graves' hyperthyroidism. For repertoire sequencing, the TCR beta CDR3 regions were amplified from RNA transcripts. The authors performed first-round RT-PCR with HTBI primers and then a second-round multiplex PCR. TCRdb re-called the multiplex PCR reads with MiXCR, one entry per CDR3 protein. This table holds 400,000 or so distinct CDR3 sequences, roughly 17% found once. Sequencing was carried out using peripheral blood. The receptors originated from an adult woman with stable Graves' hyperthyroidism.

The table lists this clonotype with many counts. The chain combines TRBV7-2 with TRBJ2-5; 13 positions match TRBD2. Losses at the gene ends were 3 bases for V and 4 bases for J; bases not matched to a gene: 11. The length of the CDR3 is 18 residues. Germline-derived CDR1 and CDR2 are SGHTA and FQGNSA. CDR3 protein: CASSLGILAGGPGETQYF. In DNA form, the CDR3 reads TGTGCCAGCAGCTTGGGGATACTAGCGGGAGGGCCGGGAGAGACCCAGTACTTC.

This clonotype came up many times. The chain employs TRBV6-5 and TRBJ1-6; D is possibly TRBD1 (6 bases). This CDR3 is 15 amino acids long. Trimming cost V 3 bases and J 8 bases, with 14 bases left between them. Germline V CDR1 and CDR2: MNHEY, SVGAGI. The DNA for the CDR3 is TGTGCCAGCAGTTATGGATCGAGACAGGATTCACCCCTCCACTTT. It is translated as CASSYGSRQDSPLHF.

This clonotype occurred many times. The rearrangement joins TRBV12-3 or TRBV12-4 to TRBJ2-2; D is possibly TRBD2 (5 bases). V was cut by 8 bases and J by 2 bases, with 12 bases left in between. The length of the CDR3 is 14 residues. In DNA, the CDR3 is TGTGCCAGCGGGGTACTAGTAAACACCGGGGAGCTGTTTTTT. Its protein product is CASGVLVNTGELFF.

The table lists this clonotype with a few counts. A much larger clone is a single base away; this may be a read error. The V gene is TRBV28, the J gene TRBJ2-2; 7 bases are shared with TRBD1. Germline V lookup: CDR1 MDHEN, CDR2 SYDVKM. The CDR3 covers 17 residues. The DNA for the CDR3 is TGTGCCAGCCTGAATCCCCCGGGACAGACGAACACCGGGGAGCTGTGTTTT. Translated, it gives CASLNPPGQTNTGELCF.

In this sample, this clonotype turned up many times. V and J are TRBV13 and TRBJ1-3; a possible D gene is TRBD1 (5 bases). Germline V gene lookup returns CDR1 PRHDT and CDR2 FYEKMQ (reference sequence). CDR3 size: 14 residues. V lost 2 bases and J 2 bases, leaving 7 bases between the germline ends. The CDR3 is CASSLLGAGNTIYF. The CDR3 DNA reads as TGTGCCAGCAGCTTATTGGGGGCTGGAAACACCATATATTTT.

This chain joins TRBV20-1 and TRBJ1-1, with D possibly TRBD1 on 6 matching bases. Deletions cut 1 base from V and 6 bases from J, with 9 bases between. The CDR3 loop spans 12 amino acids. Germline values: CDR1 DFQATT, CDR2 SNEGSKA (reference sequence). This chain's CDR3 is CSARGQVSEAFF. CDR3 DNA: TGCAGTGCTAGAGGACAGGTTTCTGAAGCTTTCTTT.

To note about this clonotype: Just one base apart from a much larger clone, this may be a read error. This chain uses TRBV4-1 with TRBJ1-1; TRBD1 agrees at 7 bases. This CDR3 spans 16 amino acids. Germline values: CDR1 MGHRA, CDR2 YSYEKL. The V gene end was trimmed by 4 bases and the J gene end by 0 bases; junction bases not matched to a gene: 8. The chain's CDR3 is CASSPGTGEMNTEAFF. The CDR3 region has the DNA TGCGCCAGCAGCCCTGGAACAGGGGAGATGAACACTGAAGCTTTCTTT.

This clonotype was recorded at least ten times. The J gene is TRBJ2-4, the V gene TRBV28; 9 nucleotides match TRBD1. V gave up 8 bases and J gave up 8 bases; unmatched junction bases: 10. Germline CDR1 reads MDHEN; CDR2 reads SYDVKM. The CDR3 loop spans 14 amino acids. The CDR3 sequence: CASQTGTGLYIQYF. CDR3 nucleotide sequence: TGTGCCAGCCAGACCGGGACAGGGTTATACATTCAGTACTTC.

The table lists this clonotype with many counts. This rearrangement joins TRBV10-1 to TRBJ2-2; 7 nucleotides match TRBD2. Unmatched junction bases numbered 6, after V lost 4 bases and J lost 7 bases. Germline assignment: CDR1 WNHNN and CDR2 SYGVQD (reference sequence). This CDR3 has 14 amino acids. CDR3 DNA sequence: TGCGCCAGCAGTGCGCGGGAGTCGGACGGGGAGCTGTTTTTT. Translating gives CASSARESDGELFF.

This clonotype occurred many times. V usage is TRBV9 and J usage is TRBJ2-5, with D hard to call. The V and J ends lost 3 bases and 2 bases respectively, with 14 bases between them. The CDR3 has 15 residues. Per the germline V gene, CDR1 is SGDLS and CDR2 is YYNGEE. The chain's CDR3 is CASSAGQVAQETQYF. The CDR3, as DNA: TGTGCCAGCAGCGCCGGGCAGGTCGCGCAAGAGACCCAGTACTTC.

This clonotype was observed many times. CDR3 DNA: TGTGCCAGCAATACTCCCTCGCGGGGGACGGGCGGGGAGCTGTTTTTT. This codes for CASNTPSRGTGGELFF. This chain connects TRBV2 to TRBJ2-2; 7 bases match TRBD2. The germline CDR1 and CDR2 sequences are SNHLY and FYNNEI. This CDR3 comprises 16 residues. J lost 7 bases, V lost 7 bases, and 15 bases had no gene match. Together with reference TRBV2 and TRBJ2-2, the CDR3 gives the full variable domain: EPEVTQTPSHQVTQMGQEVILRCVPISNHLYFYWYRQILGQKVEFLVSFYNNEISEKSEIFDDQFSVERPDGSNFTLKIRSTKLEDSAMYFCASNTPSRGTGGELFFGEGSRLTVL.

This clonotype was seen once. This chain links TRBV6-1 with TRBJ1-1; possible D gene TRBD1, 5 bases. The CDR3 contains 15 residues. Germline V gives CDR1 MNHNS, CDR2 SASEGT. The V end was cut by 4 bases, the J end by 3 bases, with 15 bases between. In DNA form, the CDR3 reads TGTGCCAGCAGTGTGACGGCTGGGGGGGACACTGAAGCTTTCTTT. Amino acid sequence: CASSVTAGGDTEAFF.

Ten or more counts support this clonotype. Given a much more abundant clone one base away, this may be a read error. The gene calls are TRBV6-2 or TRBV6-3 and TRBJ2-7; possible D gene TRBD2, 6 bases. The CDR3 covers 15 residues. Germline V lookup: CDR1 MNHEY, CDR2 SVGEGT. Trimming left V 4 bases short and J 9 bases short, with 22 bases between. The chain's CDR3 is CASSLSRLGEDGQYF. The CDR3 bases are TGTGCCAGCAGTTTGTCCCGGCTGGGGGAGGACGGGCAGTACTTC.

The rearrangement uses TRBV10-3 and TRBJ1-5; possibly TRBD1 for D (5 bases). The CDR3 is made up of 14 amino acids. The germline V gene has CDR1 ENHRY and CDR2 SYGVKD. The germline V and J ends were trimmed by 4 bases and 6 bases, with 13 bases remaining between them. The CDR3 coding sequence is TGTGCCATCAGTGGGGGCAGGGACGGTCAGCCCCAGCATTTT. This codes for CAISGGRDGQPQHF.

The table lists this clonotype with many counts. As DNA, the CDR3 is TGTGCCAGCAGTTCCTCGGGGGAGGGGGGGCTGGGAAACATTCAGTACTTC. Its protein is CASSSSGEGGLGNIQYF. The chain links TRBV12-3 or TRBV12-4 to TRBJ2-4; D perhaps matches TRBD2 (7 bases). The CDR3 sequence is 17 residues long. The V gene lost 4 bases and the J gene lost 6 bases, with 22 bases spanning the gap.

There are many counts of this clonotype. This chain uses TRBV12-3 or TRBV12-4 with TRBJ2-4, with D perhaps matching TRBD2 (7 bases). V lost 2 bases to trimming and J lost 4 bases, with 15 bases between them. The CDR3 extends over 16 amino acids. For the CDR3, the DNA is TGTGCCAGCAGTTTACGGGGGGCCCGAGGGAAAAACATTCAGTACTTC. It codes for CASSLRGARGKNIQYF.

This clonotype occurred a few times. This may be a read error: a much more frequent sequence differs by one nucleotide. The chain employs TRBV19 and TRBJ1-1; D uncertain. CDR3 size: 12 residues. The germline CDR1 and CDR2 sequences are LNHDA and SQIVND (reference sequence). CDR3 amino acids: CASSIKGSEACF. DNA of the CDR3: TGTGCCAGTAGTATTAAGGGCTCTGAAGCTTGCTTT. The variable domain in full, completed from reference TRBV19 and TRBJ1-1, reads DGGITQSPKYLFRKEGQNVTLSCEQNLNHDAMYWYRQDPGQGLRLIYYSQIVNDFQKGDIAEGYSVSREKKESFPLTVTSAQKNPTAFYLCASSIKGSEACFGQGTRLTVV.

The genes are TRBV7-2 and TRBJ1-5; D may be TRBD1 (6 bases). There are 13 residues in the CDR3. CDR1 SGHTA and CDR2 FQGNSA come from the germline V gene. V was pared by 5 bases and J by 6 bases, with 11 bases between. CDR3 in amino acids: CASSPQGSQPQHF. CDR3 nucleotide sequence: TGTGCCAGCAGCCCACAGGGTTCTCAGCCCCAGCATTTT. Full variable domain (outside the CDR3, taken from reference TRBV7-2 and TRBJ1-5): GAGVSQSPSNKVTEKGKDVELRCDPISGHTALYWYRQSLGQGLEFLIYFQGNSAPDKSGLPSDRFSAERTGGSVSTLTIQRTQQEDSAVYLCASSPQGSQPQHFGDGTRLSIL.

This clonotype was seen ten or more times. The CDR3 DNA reads as TGTGCCAGCAGTTTACCGTCCTCGGGCACGACTGAAGCTTTCTTT. Translating it yields CASSLPSSGTTEAFF. V gene TRBV28 combines with J gene TRBJ1-1, with D unresolved. Germline V CDR1 and CDR2: MDHEN, SYDVKM. The CDR3 consists of 15 residues. V lost 2 bases and J 5 bases, leaving 15 bases between the germline ends. The whole variable domain, remainder taken from reference TRBV28 and TRBJ1-1, is DVKVTQSSRYLVKRTGEKVFLECVQDMDHENMFWYRQDPGLGLRLIYFSYDVKMKEKGDIPEGYSVSREKKERFSLILESASTNQTSMYLCASSLPSSGTTEAFFGQGTRLTVV.

This clonotype was observed many times. V is TRBV6-1 and J is TRBJ1-1, with a weak D call TRBD1 (5 bases). Germline V CDR1 and CDR2: MNHNS, SASEGT. Between the trimmed V and J ends, which lost 2 bases and 3 bases, there was a span of 10 bases. The CDR3 is 14 residues long. CDR3 region: CASSEQGPDTEAFF. The CDR3 DNA follows: TGTGCCAGCAGTGAACAGGGCCCCGACACTGAAGCTTTCTTT.

This clonotype was detected ten times or more. The chain uses TRBV6-2 or TRBV6-3 and TRBJ2-5, with 7 bases fitting TRBD2. The CDR3 contains 15 residues. J gave up 2 bases and V 6 bases, and 9 bases lay outside the gene matches. Per germline, CDR1 MNHEY and CDR2 SVGEGT. The CDR3 protein is CASRNGAGPQETQYF. The CDR3, as DNA: TGTGCCAGCAGAAATGGAGCGGGACCTCAAGAGACCCAGTACTTC.

The J gene is TRBJ2-5, the V gene TRBV28; 7 bases are a match to TRBD2. J was trimmed by 0 bases and V by 5 bases; bases with no gene match: 3. The CDR3 runs to 14 residues. The germline CDR1 and CDR2 sequences are MDHEN and SYDVKM. The DNA for the CDR3 is TGTGCCAGCAGTCAGGGAGGGAACCAAGAGACCCAGTACTTC. Amino acids: CASSQGGNQETQYF. Full variable domain (missing parts from reference TRBV28 and TRBJ2-5): DVKVTQSSRYLVKRTGEKVFLECVQDMDHENMFWYRQDPGLGLRLIYFSYDVKMKEKGDIPEGYSVSREKKERFSLILESASTNQTSMYLCASSQGGNQETQYFGPGTRLLVL.

The chain has TRBV29-1 and TRBJ2-2; TRBD2 aligns across 9 bases. The length of the CDR3 is 14 residues. Germline values: CDR1 SQVTM, CDR2 ANQGSEA. The V and J ends lost 8 bases and 4 bases, in that order; junction bases with no gene match: 8. CDR3 in DNA: TGCAGCTTATTAGCGGGGGCGGGCACCGGGGAGCTGTTTTTT. Translating gives CSLLAGAGTGELFF.

This clonotype is a singleton in its sample. The chain combines TRBV28 with TRBJ2-7, with 13 bases fitting TRBD2. Looked up from germline, CDR1 is MDHEN and CDR2 is SYDVKM. V shed 5 bases, J shed 1 base, and the junction held 8 bases outside the gene matches. This CDR3 has 17 residues. This chain's CDR3 is CASSAGTGLAGSYEQYF. The CDR3 DNA sequence: TGTGCCAGCAGTGCTGGGACGGGACTAGCGGGATCCTACGAGCAGTACTTC.

V and J are TRBV6-5 and TRBJ1-1, with no clear D. Germline CDR1 is MNHEY and CDR2 is SVGAGI. The CDR3 is 13 amino acids. Deletions cut 2 bases from V and 6 bases from J, with 10 bases between. In DNA, the CDR3 is TGTGCCAGCAGTTACCCCGGGGTGTCTGAAGCTTTCTTT. Amino acids: CASSYPGVSEAFF.

This clonotype was observed at least ten times. The chain carries TRBV5-1 and TRBJ1-1, with D perhaps matching TRBD1 (5 bases). The CDR3 is made up of 12 amino acids. Germline V gene data show CDR1 as SGHRS and CDR2 as YFSETQ. Deletions cut 4 bases from V and 6 bases from J, with 10 bases between. This CDR3 is CASSKGLSEAFF. CDR3 DNA sequence: TGCGCCAGCAGCAAGGGACTTTCTGAAGCTTTCTTT.

In its sample, this clonotype was seen many times. The V and J genes are TRBV12-3 or TRBV12-4 and TRBJ2-7; D gene unclear. The CDR3 runs 13 residues. V lost 6 bases and J lost 5, with 14 bases in between. CDR3 amino acids: CASSQITYDEQYF. DNA for the CDR3: TGTGCCAGCAGCCAAATTACCTACGACGAGCAGTACTTC.